These 30 T cell receptor beta chains originate from one sample sequenced in a study of cytomegalovirus exposure and HLA in healthy donors. Vbeta (60) and Jbeta (13) primers were used in the PCR. The table came from immunoSEQ multiplex PCR; TCRdb's copy has only in-frame clones and leaves some out. The sample lists 100,000 to 150,000 clones; about 81% were seen once. The material sequenced was PBMCs. These receptors all stem from a young woman in good health and CMV-seronegative.

The chain recombines TRBV27 with TRBJ2-1; D unclear. CDR1 is MNHEY, CDR2 SMNVEV, per germline (reference sequence). Between the trimmed V and J ends, which lost 4 bases and 7 bases, there was a span of 5 bases. CDR3 length: 11 amino acids. The CDR3, as DNA: TGTGCCAGCAGTTCCACAAATGAGCAGTTCTTC. Residues: CASSSTNEQFF.

In its sample, this clone was seen a few times. The genes are TRBV6-1 and TRBJ1-3, with 7 bases identical to TRBD1. Germline V gene sequence: CDR1 MNHNS, CDR2 SASEGT. This CDR3 is 17 amino acids long. V was clipped by 0 bases and J by 2 bases; unmatched bases: 7. In nucleotides, the CDR3 is TGTGCCAGCAGTGAAGCCCCGCCAGGGGGGCCTGGAAACACCATATATTTT. It is translated as CASSEAPPGGPGNTIYF.

The rearrangement joins TRBV5-8 to TRBJ1-5, with 7 bases aligning to TRBD1. After removal of 4 bases from V and 5 bases from J, the junction contained 3 bases not matched to a gene. Germline CDR1 reads SGHTS; CDR2 reads YDEGEE. This CDR3 spans 13 amino acids. The CDR3 is CASSPDRYQPQHF. The CDR3 DNA sequence: TGTGCCAGCAGCCCGGACAGGTATCAGCCCCAGCATTTT.

In its sample, this clone was seen a few times. The chain uses TRBV6-5 and TRBJ2-1; TRBD1 agrees at 9 bases. CDR1 is MNHEY, CDR2 SVGAGI, per germline. V dropped 4 bases and J dropped 3; count of bases not matched to a gene: 4. CDR3 length equals 15 residues. In DNA, the CDR3 is TGTGCCAGCAGTTCTCCGGGACAGGGCTACAATGAGCAGTTCTTC. Translating gives CASSSPGQGYNEQFF.

About this clone: One junction end does not reproduce the germline sequence, and a read error may be involved. The chain links TRBV7-9 to TRBJ2-7; 14 bases are shared with TRBD2. The CDR3 contains 16 residues. Germline values: CDR1 SEHNR, CDR2 FQNEAQ (reference sequence). The CDR3 sequence: CSSSPRGTSGSPEQYF. The DNA of the CDR3 is TGTTCCAGCAGCCCCCGAGGGACTAGCGGGAGCCCCGAGCAGTACTTC.

This clone was seen once. The V call is TRBV6-5, the J call TRBJ1-1, with TRBD1 matching 8 bases. Trimming took 5 bases from V and 0 from J; bases not matched to a gene: 5. The CDR3 consists of 15 residues. The germline CDR1 and CDR2 sequences are MNHEY and SVGAGI. As DNA, the CDR3 is TGTGCCAGCAGTCCAGACAGGGGAGTGAACACTGAAGCTTTCTTT. Its protein product is CASSPDRGVNTEAFF.

The chain carries TRBV18 and TRBJ2-6; 11 bases align to TRBD2. The junction had 14 bases not matched to a gene; V was cut back by 3 bases and J by 4 bases. Germline V gene data show CDR1 as KGHSH and CDR2 as LQKENI. There are 20 residues in the CDR3. This CDR3 reads CASSPLHPTSGSSGANVLTF. DNA of the CDR3: TGTGCCAGCTCACCGCTACACCCTACTAGCGGGAGTTCAGGGGCCAACGTCCTGACTTTC.

The chain links TRBV30 to TRBJ2-5, with 15 bases matching TRBD2. The junction had 10 bases not matched to a gene; V was cut back by 5 bases and J by 9 bases. Germline V lookup: CDR1 GTSNPN, CDR2 SVGIG (reference sequence). The CDR3 consists of 15 residues. CDR3 loop: CAWGTGTSGGSAQYF. The CDR3 nucleotides are TGTGCCTGGGGAACCGGGACTAGCGGGGGGTCGGCCCAGTACTTC.

The gene calls are TRBV18 and TRBJ1-1, with no clear D. This CDR3 comprises 12 residues. Germline values: CDR1 KGHSH, CDR2 LQKENI. Deletions cut 6 bases from V and 7 bases from J, with 12 bases between. DNA for the CDR3: TGTGCCAGCTCCCCCCGAGAAAGTGAAGCTTTCTTT. This encodes CASSPRESEAFF.

The chain combines TRBV19 with TRBJ2-5, with D maybe TRBD1 (7 bases). The germline V gene encodes CDR1 LNHDA and CDR2 SQIVND (reference sequence). Trimming took off 4 bases at V and 3 bases at J, with 15 bases between the two ends. This CDR3 is 15 amino acids long. In DNA form, the CDR3 reads TGTGCCAGTAGTACCTCAGGGGGGATGGAAGAGACCCAGTACTTC. It codes for CASSTSGGMEETQYF.

The V call is TRBV5-6, the J call TRBJ2-7; maybe TRBD1 (5 bases). Trimming removed 4 bases from V and 4 bases from J, with 9 bases in between. In germline, CDR1 is SGHDT, CDR2 YYEEEE. CDR3 size: 12 residues. The CDR3 reads CASSPQGYEQYF. The CDR3 DNA is TGTGCCAGCAGCCCTCAGGGTTACGAGCAGTACTTC. The complete variable domain, with remaining parts taken from reference TRBV5-6 and TRBJ2-7, reads DAGVTQSPTHLIKTRGQQVTLRCSPKSGHDTVSWYQQALGQGPQFIFQYYEEEERQRGNFPDRFSGHQFPNYSSELNVNALLLGDSALYLCASSPQGYEQYFGPGTRLTVT.

This clone turned up a few times. The chain combines TRBV5-6 with TRBJ2-7; the D is unclear. Trimming shortened V by 4 bases and J by 0 bases, and 14 bases separated the two germline ends. This CDR3 region has 15 residues. From germline, CDR1 is SGHDT and CDR2 YYEEEE. CDR3 DNA: TGTGCCAGCAGCCTATCTGCAGGAAGCTCCTACGAGCAGTACTTC. It specifies CASSLSAGSSYEQYF.

The chain links TRBV6-1 to TRBJ1-5; possible D gene TRBD1, 6 bases. CDR3 length equals 16 residues. CDR1 and CDR2 from the germline V gene are MNHNS and SASEGT. V was shortened by 0 bases and J by 3 bases, with 12 bases between the two germline ends. This chain's CDR3 is CASSEALRTANQPQHF. In DNA, the CDR3 is TGTGCCAGCAGTGAAGCGCTCAGGACAGCCAATCAGCCCCAGCATTTT.

V gene TRBV7-2 combines with J gene TRBJ2-5; D perhaps matches TRBD1 (6 bases). Germline values: CDR1 SGHTA, CDR2 FQGNSA. V gave up 0 bases and J gave up 2 bases, with 7 bases separating them. The CDR3 contains 14 residues. In DNA, the CDR3 is TGTGCCAGCAGCTTAGCCAGGGGACAAGAGACCCAGTACTTC. Amino acid sequence: CASSLARGQETQYF.

This clone was detected a few times. The chain combines TRBV7-9 with TRBJ1-1; weak D call: TRBD1 (5 bases). The germline V gene encodes CDR1 SEHNR and CDR2 FQNEAQ (reference sequence). The CDR3 loop spans 15 amino acids. Trimming shortened V by 0 bases and J by 1 base, and 9 bases separated the two germline ends. The CDR3, as DNA: TGTGCCAGCAGCTTAGCAAACAGGCCGAACACTGAAGCTTTCTTT. This gives the protein CASSLANRPNTEAFF.

The V and J genes are TRBV6-1 and TRBJ2-1, with 7 bases matching TRBD1. J was trimmed by 5 bases and V by 1 base; bases with no gene match: 5. Germline CDR1 MNHNS, CDR2 SASEGT. The CDR3 is 15 residues long. The CDR3 coding sequence is TGTGCCAGCAGTGAAGGACAGGGCTTGGACAATGAGCAGTTCTTC. It translates to CASSEGQGLDNEQFF.

The rearrangement joins TRBV6-5 to TRBJ2-7; TRBD1 might be the D (5 bases). V lost 6 bases, J lost 1 base, and 13 bases lay in between. The CDR3 sequence is 14 residues long. Germline V gene lookup returns CDR1 MNHEY and CDR2 SVGAGI. The CDR3 DNA sequence: TGTGCCAGCAGCTTTCAGGGAAGTTCCTACGAGCAGTACTTC. Its translation is CASSFQGSSYEQYF.

In its sample, this clone was seen once. J is TRBJ1-6 and V is TRBV11-2, with TRBD1 matching 7 bases. This CDR3 comprises 18 residues. The V gene's germline CDR1 is SGHAT and CDR2 FQNNGV. Germline trimming cut 5 bases from V and 4 bases from J; bases unmatched to any gene: 14. The chain's CDR3 is CASSPHLGTATYNSPLHF. The CDR3 bases are TGTGCCAGCAGCCCCCACCTCGGGACAGCTACTTATAATTCACCCCTCCACTTT.

This rearrangement joins TRBV11-3 to TRBJ2-1; 10 bases are shared with TRBD2. V gave up 5 bases and J gave up 3 bases; unmatched junction bases: 4. Germline V gene lookup returns CDR1 SGHNT and CDR2 YENEEA. The CDR3 contains 15 residues. CDR3 sequence (DNA): TGTGCCAGCAGCCTTAGCGGGAGGTACTACAATGAGCAGTTCTTC. Protein: CASSLSGRYYNEQFF.

V usage is TRBV2 and J usage is TRBJ1-6; TRBD1 matches 10 bases. V lost 3 bases to trimming and J lost 7 bases; unmatched junction nucleotides: 3. The CDR3 consists of 15 residues. The V gene's germline CDR1 is SNHLY and CDR2 FYNNEI. CDR3 sequence reads: CASSDWGQGNSPLHF. The CDR3 DNA follows: TGTGCCAGCAGTGATTGGGGACAGGGGAATTCACCCCTCCACTTT.

The chain combines TRBV7-9 with TRBJ2-7; TRBD1 aligns across 9 bases. Germline loops: CDR1 SEHNR, CDR2 FQNEAQ (reference sequence). There are 16 residues in the CDR3. Losses at the gene ends were 7 bases for V and 3 bases for J; bases not matched to a gene: 13. In DNA, the CDR3 is TGTGCCAGCATCGACACCCGGGGACAGGGCAACTACGAGCAGTACTTC. This codes for CASIDTRGQGNYEQYF.

The gene calls are TRBV6-1 and TRBJ1-2; D possibly corresponds to TRBD1 (5 bases). Germline V CDR1 and CDR2: MNHNS, SASEGT. The germline V and J ends were trimmed by 5 bases and 2 bases, with 12 bases remaining between them. The CDR3 runs 14 residues. The CDR3 coding sequence is TGTGCCAGCAGTTATACAGGAAGAAACTATGGCTACACCTTC. Translation: CASSYTGRNYGYTF.

The rearrangement links TRBV19 to TRBJ1-2; 10 bases fit TRBD1. Germline V gives CDR1 LNHDA, CDR2 SQIVND (reference sequence). The CDR3 extends over 15 amino acids. V gave up 1 base and J gave up 4 bases; unmatched junction bases: 3. The CDR3 loop is CASSIVGQGRYGYTF. The CDR3 region has the DNA TGTGCCAGTAGTATAGTGGGACAGGGGCGCTATGGCTACACCTTC.

This chain joins TRBV5-1 and TRBJ1-2, with 9 bases that match TRBD1. With V trimmed by 4 bases and J by 2 bases, 3 bases remained unmatched. CDR1 and CDR2 (germline): SGHRS, YFSETQ. CDR3 length: 14 residues. The DNA of the CDR3 is TGCGCCAGCAGCCCGGGGACAGGGAACTATGGCTACACCTTC. Its protein is CASSPGTGNYGYTF.

The genes are TRBV4-1 and TRBJ1-1, with no clear D. This CDR3 contains 13 residues. Germline V gene data show CDR1 as MGHRA and CDR2 as YSYEKL. The V gene lost 1 base and the J gene lost 10 bases, with 13 bases spanning the gap. CDR3 DNA: TGCGCCAGCAGCCAAGGGGCCCCCACTCCAGCTTTCTTT. It is translated as CASSQGAPTPAFF.

This chain uses TRBV4-2 with TRBJ2-5, with 8 nucleotides matching TRBD1. CDR1 LGHNA and CDR2 YNFKEQ come from the germline V gene. The length of the CDR3 is 17 residues. V shed 2 bases and J 1 base; nucleotides not matched to a gene: 9. This chain's CDR3 is CASSQLPGTGAQETQYF. The CDR3 DNA reads as TGTGCCAGCAGCCAACTCCCCGGGACAGGAGCCCAAGAGACCCAGTACTTC.

The sample holds one count of this clone. The chain employs TRBV5-1 and TRBJ2-1, with 14 bases aligning to TRBD2. The trim removed 6 bases at V and 8 bases at J, leaving 7 bases unmatched. The CDR3 loop spans 15 amino acids. The V gene's germline CDR1 is SGHRS and CDR2 YFSETQ. This chain's CDR3 is CASTKGTSGGDEQFF. CDR3 nucleotide sequence: TGCGCCAGCACAAAAGGGACTAGCGGGGGAGATGAGCAGTTCTTC. The variable domain in full, completed from reference TRBV5-1 and TRBJ2-1, reads KAGVTQTPRYLIKTRGQQVTLSCSPISGHRSVSWYQQTPGQGLQFLFEYFSETQRNKGNFPGRFSGRQFSNSRSEMNVSTLELGDSALYLCASTKGTSGGDEQFFGPGTRLTVL.

This chain connects TRBV9 to TRBJ2-7, with 11 positions matching TRBD2. Trimming cost V 7 bases and J 4 bases; bases outside gene matches: 4. CDR1 SGDLS and CDR2 YYNGEE come from the germline V gene. The CDR3 spans 13 residues. The CDR3 spells CASGPSGGYEQYF. The CDR3 DNA follows: TGTGCCAGCGGACCTAGCGGGGGGTACGAGCAGTACTTC.

V gene TRBV30 combines with J gene TRBJ2-5, with TRBD2 matching 15 bases. CDR1 is GTSNPN, CDR2 SVGIG, per germline (reference sequence). V was pared by 3 bases and J by 5 bases, with 7 bases of the junction left unmatched. CDR3 length equals 16 residues. CDR3 DNA sequence: TGTGCCTGGAGACCCGGACTAGCGGGGGGGCCTGAGACCCAGTACTTC. It encodes CAWRPGLAGGPETQYF. The full variable domain, its missing parts supplied by reference TRBV30 and TRBJ2-5, is SQTIHQWPATLVQPVGSPLSLECTVEGTSNPNLYWYRQAAGRGLQLLFYSVGIGQISSEVPQNLSASRPQDRQFILSSKKLLLSDSGFYLCAWRPGLAGGPETQYFGPGTRLLVL.

The J gene is TRBJ2-2, the V gene TRBV11-3; 12 nucleotides align to TRBD2. The CDR3 sequence is 14 residues long. Unmatched junction bases numbered 6, after V lost 7 bases and J lost 9 bases. Per germline, CDR1 SGHNT and CDR2 YENEEA. This chain's CDR3 is CASTTSGRLRELFF. CDR3 nucleotide sequence: TGTGCCAGCACGACTAGCGGGAGACTGCGGGAGCTGTTTTTT.